The 29 T cell receptor beta chains reported below all come from one sample, sequenced in a study of cytomegalovirus exposure and HLA in healthy donors. Vbeta (60) and Jbeta (13) primers were used in the PCR. This table comes from immunoSEQ multiplex PCR, and its TCRdb copy is limited to in-frame clones, with some not included. The top ten clones hold 2% to 3% of a sample with around 150,000 clones, approximately 81% of them seen once. Source material: PBMCs. The receptors come from a boy aged 2 to 9 in good health and CMV-seronegative.

The rearrangement uses TRBV4-2 and TRBJ2-1; D is perhaps TRBD2 (5 bases). CDR1 and CDR2 from the germline V gene are LGHNA and YNFKEQ. This CDR3 has 13 amino acids. V gave up 1 base and J gave up 9 bases, with 10 bases separating them. The CDR3 DNA reads as TGTGCCAGCAGCCAAGTGGTTGCGGGTGAGCAGTTCTTC. Protein: CASSQVVAGEQFF.

The chain combines TRBV4-1 with TRBJ2-5; D perhaps matches TRBD2 (5 bases). Trimming stripped 4 bases from V and 4 bases from J, with 16 bases between. Germline lookup yields CDR1 MGHRA and CDR2 YSYEKL. CDR3 length: 15 residues. The CDR3 protein is CASSPRAAAVETQYF. The DNA of the CDR3 is TGCGCCAGCAGCCCGAGGGCGGCGGCGGTAGAGACCCAGTACTTC.

This clone is a singleton in its sample. The V call is TRBV19, the J call TRBJ2-2, with TRBD2 identical over 10 bases. Unmatched junction bases numbered 9, after V lost 7 bases and J lost 4 bases. Germline V gene lookup returns CDR1 LNHDA and CDR2 SQIVND (reference sequence). The CDR3 sequence is 16 residues long. As DNA, the CDR3 is TGTGCCAGTATGAGGCTAGCGGGAGTTCTCACCGGGGAGCTGTTTTTT. It specifies CASMRLAGVLTGELFF.

This chain joins TRBV29-1 and TRBJ2-1, with 7 nucleotides matching TRBD2. The CDR3 is made up of 16 amino acids. The germline V gene encodes CDR1 SQVTM and CDR2 ANQGSEA. The junction had 12 bases not matched to a gene; V was cut back by 4 bases and J by 3 bases. CDR3 nucleotide sequence: TGCAGCGTTGTGTTAGGCAGGGCTAGCGGCTACAATGAGCAGTTCTTC. Translated: CSVVLGRASGYNEQFF.

The V call is TRBV29-1, the J call TRBJ2-3, with 11 nucleotides matching TRBD2. Germline trimming cut 4 bases from V and 3 bases from J; bases unmatched to any gene: 6. Germline V lookup: CDR1 SQVTM, CDR2 ANQGSEA. The CDR3 contains 15 residues. CDR3: CSVVTSGSGTDTQYF. CDR3 in DNA: TGCAGCGTTGTAACTAGCGGGAGTGGGACAGATACGCAGTATTTT.

The chain couples TRBV7-9 to TRBJ2-7, with 11 bases identical to TRBD1. CDR3 length equals 18 residues. Germline-derived CDR1 and CDR2 are SEHNR and FQNEAQ (reference sequence). Trimming took 5 bases from V and 4 from J; bases not matched to a gene: 16. This CDR3 reads CASSRAPGTGGPNYEQYF. In nucleotides, the CDR3 is TGTGCCAGCAGCCGAGCCCCCGGGACAGGGGGGCCCAATTACGAGCAGTACTTC.

This clone was observed a handful of times. The chain employs TRBV5-1 and TRBJ2-3, with TRBD2 as a possible D gene (5 bases). This CDR3 is 15 amino acids long. Germline V gives CDR1 SGHRS, CDR2 YFSETQ. V lost 2 bases to trimming and J lost 5 bases, with 15 bases between them. In nucleotides, the CDR3 is TGCGCCAGCAGCTTCTTAGGCAGCGGAGGAGATACGCAGTATTTT. This translates into CASSFLGSGGDTQYF.

The chain joins TRBV6-1 to TRBJ2-3; 8 nucleotides align to TRBD1. Germline V lookup: CDR1 MNHNS, CDR2 SASEGT. The V segment lost 4 bases and the J segment 4 bases; nucleotides outside the gene matches: 13. The CDR3 has 17 amino acids. In DNA, the CDR3 is TGTGCCAGCAGTGCCCGGACAGGGAGGATGCCCTCAGATACGCAGTATTTT. This codes for CASSARTGRMPSDTQYF.

This clone occurred once. The V gene is TRBV20-1, the J gene TRBJ2-1, with a tentative D call TRBD2 (6 bases). Germline V CDR1 and CDR2: DFQATT, SNEGSKA (reference sequence). Trimming cost V 6 bases and J 10 bases, with 13 bases left between them. The CDR3 is 11 residues long. The chain's CDR3 is CSALTGEEQFF. In nucleotides, the CDR3 is TGCAGTGCCCTCACGGGGGAGGAGCAGTTCTTC.

The table lists this clone with a count of one. The V gene is TRBV6-1, the J gene TRBJ2-1, with D tentatively TRBD2 (5 bases). The CDR3 covers 16 residues. V was pared by 2 bases and J by 0 bases, with 11 bases between. Germline V CDR1 and CDR2: MNHNS, SASEGT. The DNA of the CDR3 is TGTGCCAGCAGTGAATTGGCGGGTTCCTCCTACAATGAGCAGTTCTTC. It specifies CASSELAGSSYNEQFF.

The CDR3 DNA follows: TGTGCCATCAGTGTTGAACCAGCAACTAATGAAAAACTGTTTTTT. It codes for CAISVEPATNEKLFF. The gene calls are TRBV10-3 and TRBJ1-4; no clear D gene. The CDR3 length is 15 residues. Trimming shortened V by 4 bases and J by 0 bases, and 9 bases separated the two germline ends. Germline CDR1 is ENHRY and CDR2 is SYGVKD.

This chain joins TRBV6-1 and TRBJ2-2; D unresolved. The germline V gene encodes CDR1 MNHNS and CDR2 SASEGT. V lost 3 bases, J lost 8 bases, and 10 bases lay in between. CDR3 length equals 13 residues. The CDR3 DNA sequence: TGTGCCAGCAGTGACTTTTGGCAGGGGGAGCTGTTTTTT. It encodes CASSDFWQGELFF.

The chain carries TRBV19 and TRBJ1-4; TRBD1 is a possible D gene (6 bases). Germline V gene data show CDR1 as LNHDA and CDR2 as SQIVND (reference sequence). This CDR3 comprises 15 residues. V lost 5 bases, J lost 7 bases, and 17 bases lay in between. The CDR3 coding sequence is TGTGCCAGTAGTGCCCGAACAGGGTTGGCTGAAAAACTGTTTTTT. Translation: CASSARTGLAEKLFF. The full variable domain, with the rest looked up from reference TRBV19 and TRBJ1-4, is DGGITQSPKYLFRKEGQNVTLSCEQNLNHDAMYWYRQDPGQGLRLIYYSQIVNDFQKGDIAEGYSVSREKKESFPLTVTSAQKNPTAFYLCASSARTGLAEKLFFGSGTQLSVL.

The V and J genes are TRBV5-1 and TRBJ2-7; 7 bases are shared with TRBD1. V was clipped by 6 bases and J by 0 bases; unmatched bases: 6. The germline CDR1 and CDR2 sequences are SGHRS and YFSETQ. The CDR3 runs 14 residues. The CDR3 coding sequence is TGCGCCAGCACCGACAGGGCCTCCTCCTACGAGCAGTACTTC. Translation: CASTDRASSYEQYF.

The chain combines TRBV9 with TRBJ2-7; D perhaps matches TRBD2 (6 bases). Trimming shortened V by 2 bases and J by 4 bases, and 13 bases separated the two germline ends. The CDR3 has 14 residues. CDR1 is SGDLS and CDR2 is YYNGEE in the germline V gene. CDR3 coding DNA: TGTGCCAGCAGCGTGTCGGGGGAGCCTTACGAGCAGTACTTC. Translating it yields CASSVSGEPYEQYF. Supplemented by reference TRBV9 and TRBJ2-7, the full variable domain reads DSGVTQTPKHLITATGQRVTLRCSPRSGDLSVYWYQQSLDQGLQFLIQYYNGEERAKGNILERFSAQQFPDLHSELNLSSLELGDSALYFCASSVSGEPYEQYFGPGTRLTVT.

This chain uses TRBV2 with TRBJ1-2, with D possibly being TRBD1 (6 bases). The CDR3 spans 16 residues. Germline V gene data show CDR1 as SNHLY and CDR2 as FYNNEI. With 11 bases removed from V and 1 base from J, the gap between germline ends came to 23 bases. In DNA, the CDR3 is TGTGCCGAACCTCCCCAGGGGCAGGGAAGTAACTATGGCTACACCTTC. Protein product: CAEPPQGQGSNYGYTF.

J is TRBJ2-7 and V is TRBV2, with TRBD2 identical over 7 bases. J gave up 3 bases and V 6 bases, and 8 bases lay outside the gene matches. This CDR3 region has 14 residues. Per germline, CDR1 SNHLY and CDR2 FYNNEI. CDR3 amino acids: CASRSLAGVYEQYF. The CDR3 coding sequence is TGTGCCAGCAGGTCCTTGGCGGGAGTCTACGAGCAGTACTTC.

This clone came up a few times. The rearrangement uses TRBV19 and TRBJ2-1; the match to TRBD2 covers 9 bases. V gave up 3 bases and J gave up 0 bases; unmatched junction bases: 6. This CDR3 region has 17 residues. Germline lookup yields CDR1 LNHDA and CDR2 SQIVND (reference sequence). CDR3 loop: CASSIAGTSFSYNEQFF. DNA for the CDR3: TGTGCCAGTAGTATCGCCGGGACTAGCTTCTCCTACAATGAGCAGTTCTTC.

The chain recombines TRBV7-9 with TRBJ1-4; 8 nucleotides align to TRBD1. The junction had 12 bases not matched to a gene; V was cut back by 1 base and J by 8 bases. Germline V gene sequence: CDR1 SEHNR, CDR2 FQNEAQ (reference sequence). The CDR3 length is 17 residues. The CDR3 DNA follows: TGTGCCAGCAGCTTAGTCTCTCAGGACAGGGTAAAAGAAAAACTGTTTTTT. It translates to CASSLVSQDRVKEKLFF.

The V call is TRBV6-6, the J call TRBJ1-4; D is uncertain. In germline, CDR1 is MNHNY, CDR2 SVGAGI (reference sequence). Trimming took off 6 bases at V and 4 bases at J, with 12 bases between the two ends. The CDR3 contains 14 residues. The CDR3 is CASSQFRDNEKLFF. CDR3 nucleotides: TGTGCCAGCAGCCAGTTTCGTGATAATGAAAAACTGTTTTTT.

The chain employs TRBV7-2 and TRBJ1-2, with D perhaps TRBD1 (5 bases). Germline V gene lookup returns CDR1 SGHTA and CDR2 FQGNSA. V was cut by 5 bases and J by 7 bases, with 17 bases left in between. The CDR3 loop spans 14 amino acids. CDR3 protein: CASSLYGQGPGYTF. The DNA for the CDR3 is TGTGCCAGCAGCCTATACGGGCAGGGTCCTGGCTACACCTTC. Together with reference TRBV7-2 and TRBJ1-2, the CDR3 gives the full variable domain: GAGVSQSPSNKVTEKGKDVELRCDPISGHTALYWYRQSLGQGLEFLIYFQGNSAPDKSGLPSDRFSAERTGGSVSTLTIQRTQQEDSAVYLCASSLYGQGPGYTFGSGTRLTVV.

V gene TRBV28 combines with J gene TRBJ1-4; TRBD1 matches 7 bases. Germline V gene sequence: CDR1 MDHEN, CDR2 SYDVKM. V lost 7 bases and J lost 8; bases outside the gene matches: 10. The CDR3 runs to 14 residues. The CDR3 DNA is TGTGCCAGCACCCTCACAGGGGTGGGCGAAAAACTGTTTTTT. It yields the protein CASTLTGVGEKLFF.

This chain joins TRBV27 and TRBJ2-7, with 10 bases that match TRBD2. The CDR3 is 14 residues long. Germline V gene lookup returns CDR1 MNHEY and CDR2 SMNVEV (reference sequence). V lost 2 bases and J lost 2; bases outside the gene matches: 0. CDR3 DNA: TGTGCCAGCAGTTTACTAGCGGGAGCCTACGAGCAGTACTTC. Amino acids: CASSLLAGAYEQYF.

V gene TRBV9 combines with J gene TRBJ2-1, with 7 bases fitting TRBD1. Trimming removed 3 bases from V and 12 bases from J; junction bases left unmatched: 12. Germline V CDR1 and CDR2: SGDLS, YYNGEE. There are 14 residues in the CDR3. The CDR3 DNA is TGTGCCAGCAGCGAGAAGGGACAGCTACATGGGCAGTTCTTC. It encodes CASSEKGQLHGQFF.

The rearrangement joins TRBV7-2 to TRBJ2-2, with no clear D. This CDR3 comprises 15 residues. V shed 5 bases and J shed 4 bases, with 14 bases lying between them. Germline V gene data show CDR1 as SGHTA and CDR2 as FQGNSA. The CDR3 loop is CASSHLLTITGELFF. The CDR3, as DNA: TGTGCCAGCAGCCATTTACTAACTATCACCGGGGAGCTGTTTTTT.

This chain uses TRBV2 with TRBJ2-4; D unresolved. The V end was cut by 4 bases, the J end by 15 bases, with 16 bases between. The CDR3 consists of 12 residues. The germline CDR1 and CDR2 sequences are SNHLY and FYNNEI. The CDR3, as DNA: TGTGCCAGCAGTGTTGAGACTCCGCCCCGGTACTTC. This encodes CASSVETPPRYF.

This chain joins TRBV19 and TRBJ2-1, with 8 bases that match TRBD2. Germline V gene sequence: CDR1 LNHDA, CDR2 SQIVND (reference sequence). CDR3 length equals 16 residues. V shed 2 bases and J 5 bases; nucleotides not matched to a gene: 8. The CDR3 DNA reads as TGTGCCAGTAGTATACGTCGGGGGGGCAGGAACAATGAGCAGTTCTTC. Amino acid sequence: CASSIRRGGRNNEQFF.

J is TRBJ1-5 and V is TRBV19; 9 bases match TRBD1. J lost 0 bases, V lost 7 bases, and 19 bases had no gene match. Per germline, CDR1 LNHDA and CDR2 SQIVND (reference sequence). The CDR3 runs 20 residues. The CDR3 protein is CASNYPEFGQGTYSNQPQHF. Here the CDR3 DNA reads TGTGCCAGTAACTATCCGGAATTTGGACAGGGGACTTATAGCAATCAGCCCCAGCATTTT.

The chain recombines TRBV25-1 with TRBJ2-3; 9 nucleotides agree with TRBD1. Germline V lookup: CDR1 MGHDK, CDR2 SYGVNS. This CDR3 contains 16 residues. V lost 2 bases, J lost 0 bases, and 3 bases stayed unmatched. The CDR3 DNA follows: TGTGCCAGCAGTGAACGGACAGGGGTGAGCACAGATACGCAGTATTTT. Amino acids: CASSERTGVSTDTQYF.